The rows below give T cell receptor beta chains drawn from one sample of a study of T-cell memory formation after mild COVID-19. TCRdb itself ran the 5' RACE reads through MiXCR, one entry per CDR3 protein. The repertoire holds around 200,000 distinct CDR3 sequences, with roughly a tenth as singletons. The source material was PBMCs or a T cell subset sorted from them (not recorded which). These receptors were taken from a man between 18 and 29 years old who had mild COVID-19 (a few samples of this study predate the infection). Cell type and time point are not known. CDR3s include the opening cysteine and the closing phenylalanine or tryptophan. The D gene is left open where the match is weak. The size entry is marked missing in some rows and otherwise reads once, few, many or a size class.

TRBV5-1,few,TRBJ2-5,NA,TGCGCCAGCAGCCAAGGAGGAGGGGGGACCCAGTACTTC,CASSQGGGGTQYF
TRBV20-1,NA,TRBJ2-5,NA,TGCAGTGCTAGAGATTCGACAGGGAGGGAGACCCAGTACTTC,CSARDSTGRETQYF
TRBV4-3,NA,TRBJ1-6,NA,TGCGCCAGCAGCCGGACCGTACAGGGTGTCAAGTCTCCCCTCCACTTT,CASSRTVQGVKSPLHF
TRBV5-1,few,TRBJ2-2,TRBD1,TGCGCCAGCAGCTTGGGCCCTTCGGGACAGGGGGCCACCGGGGAGCTGTTTTTT,CASSLGPSGQGATGELFF
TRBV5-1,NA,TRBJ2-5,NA,TGCGCCAGCAGCTTGGCCATAGGAGGGGGCTCGTACCAAGAGACCCAGTACTTC,CASSLAIGGGSYQETQYF
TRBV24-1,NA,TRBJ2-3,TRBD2,TGTGCCACCAGTGGAGGACTAGCGGGGGACACAGATACGCAGTATTTT,CATSGGLAGDTDTQYF
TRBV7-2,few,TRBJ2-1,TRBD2,TGTGCCAGCAGCTTAGCCTCGCTAGCGGGGGGGCGATGGGATGAGCAGTTCTTC,CASSLASLAGGRWDEQFF
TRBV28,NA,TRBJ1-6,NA,TGTGCCAGCAATGGGGGCGCAGGGACACCCCTCCACTTT,CASNGGAGTPLHF
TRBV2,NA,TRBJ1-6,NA,TGTGCCAGCAGTGTAGTTCGTTCACCCCTCCACTTT,CASSVVRSPLHF
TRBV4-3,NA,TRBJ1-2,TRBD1,TGCGCCAGCAGCCAAGAGAAAAGGACAGGCGGGAACTATGGCTACACCTTC,CASSQEKRTGGNYGYTF
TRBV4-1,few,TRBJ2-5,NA,TGCGCCAGCAGCATTGGACAGAAGTGGGGGGAGACCCAGTACTTC,CASSIGQKWGETQYF
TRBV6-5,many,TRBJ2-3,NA,TGTGCCAGCGCGAGCGGACAAGATACAGATACGCAGTATTTT,CASASGQDTDTQYF
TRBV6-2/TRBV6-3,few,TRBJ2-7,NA,TGTGCCAGCAGTTACGACTACGAGCAGTACTTC,CASSYDYEQYF
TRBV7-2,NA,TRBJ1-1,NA,TGTGCCAGCAGCAAGTACAGCCCAAACACTGAAGCTTTCTTT,CASSKYSPNTEAFF
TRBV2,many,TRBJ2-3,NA,TGTGCCAGCAGGGAAAGGACAGATACGCAGTATTTT,CASRERTDTQYF
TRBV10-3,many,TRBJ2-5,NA,TGTGCCATCAGTGAGAGTCAGGGGCGGGAGACCCAGTACTTC,CAISESQGRETQYF
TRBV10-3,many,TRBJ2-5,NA,TGTGCCATCAGACAGGAAGAGACCCAGTACTTC,CAIRQEETQYF
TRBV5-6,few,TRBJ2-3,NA,TGTGCCAGCAGCTTGGCCGGGGGGCGCGGCACAGATACGCAGTATTTT,CASSLAGGRGTDTQYF
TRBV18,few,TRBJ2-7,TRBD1,TGTGCCAGCACGGGACAGCCTTCCTACGAGCAGTACTTC,CASTGQPSYEQYF
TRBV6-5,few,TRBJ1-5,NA,TGTGCCAGCAGGAACGGACGGACCGGGGGTCAGCCCCAGCATTTT,CASRNGRTGGQPQHF
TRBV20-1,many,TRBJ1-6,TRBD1,TGCAGTGCTAGAAAGGACAGGGAATCACCCCTCCACTTT,CSARKDRESPLHF
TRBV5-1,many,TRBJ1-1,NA,TGCGCCAGCAGCCAAGGGAATTCCATGAACACTGAAGCTTTCTTT,CASSQGNSMNTEAFF
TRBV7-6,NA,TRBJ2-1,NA,TGTGCCAGCAGCTTGACTCCGTTTAATGAGCAGTTCTTC,CASSLTPFNEQFF
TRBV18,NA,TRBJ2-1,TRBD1,TGTGCCAGCTCACCGTCAATGCCGGGACAGGGGATGATCAATGAGCAGTTCTTC,CASSPSMPGQGMINEQFF
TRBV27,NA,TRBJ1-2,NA,TGTGCCAGCAGAAGGCCGCCGGGGGGCTACACCTTC,CASRRPPGGYTF
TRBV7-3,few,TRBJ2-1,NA,TGTGCCAGCAGCCCCCAGACAGGCTTTAATGAGCAGTTCTTC,CASSPQTGFNEQFF
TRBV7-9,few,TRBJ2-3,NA,TGTGCCAGCAGCCGCACGTCCGCACTGACCAGGGATACGCAGTATTTT,CASSRTSALTRDTQYF
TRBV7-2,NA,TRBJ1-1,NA,TGTGCCAGCAGCCCACCGGGGGCGAACACTGAAGCTTTCTTT,CASSPPGANTEAFF
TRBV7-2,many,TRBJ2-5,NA,TGTGCCAGCAGCTTTGCAGGGTACCAAGAGACCCAGTACTTC,CASSFAGYQETQYF
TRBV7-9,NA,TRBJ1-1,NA,TGTGCCAGCAGCCCACGGACGGAAAGCACTGAAGCTTTCTTT,CASSPRTESTEAFF
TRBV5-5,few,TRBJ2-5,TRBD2,TGTGCCAGCAGCCAGGGACTAGCGGTAGGAGAGACCCAGTACTTC,CASSQGLAVGETQYF
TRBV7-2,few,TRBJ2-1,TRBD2,TGTGCCAGCAGCAAGGGGGCTGGACTAGCGGGGGCCGGTGAGCAGTTCTTC,CASSKGAGLAGAGEQFF
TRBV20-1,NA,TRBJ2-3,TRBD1,TGCAGTGCTAGAGAAGGGACAGGGACAGATACGCAGTATTTT,CSAREGTGTDTQYF
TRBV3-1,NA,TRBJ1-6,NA,TGTGCCAGCAGCCATCCCAATTCACCCCTCCACTTT,CASSHPNSPLHF
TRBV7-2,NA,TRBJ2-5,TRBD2,TGTGCCAGCAAGCGCGGGGGGGCCGGGGAGACCCAGTACTTC,CASKRGGAGETQYF
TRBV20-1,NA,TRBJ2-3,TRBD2,TGCAGTGCTAGAGGACTAGCGGGGGGAGAAAGCACAGATACGCAGTATTTT,CSARGLAGGESTDTQYF
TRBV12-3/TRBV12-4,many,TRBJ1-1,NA,TGTGCCAGCAAACCGGCCCAGGGCGGGAACACTGAAGCTTTCTTT,CASKPAQGGNTEAFF
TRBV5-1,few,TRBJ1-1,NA,TGCGCCAGCAGCCAGAGGCAAGGAAGCCCTGAAGCTTTCTTT,CASSQRQGSPEAFF
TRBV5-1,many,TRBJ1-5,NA,TGCGCCAGCAGCTTGTCGGGGGATAGCAATCAGCCCCAGCATTTT,CASSLSGDSNQPQHF
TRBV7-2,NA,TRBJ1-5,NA,TGTGCCAGCACCCCCTCCTCCAATCAGCCCCAGCATTTT,CASTPSSNQPQHF
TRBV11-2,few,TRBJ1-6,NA,TGTGCCAGCAGTCACAGGGAAAGGACCTATAATTCACCCCTCCACTTT,CASSHRERTYNSPLHF
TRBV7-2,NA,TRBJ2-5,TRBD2,TGTGCCAGCAGCTTACCGGGGGGGATGGAAGAGACCCAGTACTTC,CASSLPGGMEETQYF
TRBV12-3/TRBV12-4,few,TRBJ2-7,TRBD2,TGTGCCAGCGGCATCCCGGGACTAGCGGGGGCGGGGGAGCAGTACTTC,CASGIPGLAGAGEQYF
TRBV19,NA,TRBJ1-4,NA,TGTGCCAGTAGTGGGGTCCGGCGGGGTAGCGAAAAACTGTTTTTT,CASSGVRRGSEKLFF
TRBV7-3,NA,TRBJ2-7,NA,TGTGCCAGATTACCGGGAGATTACGAGCAGTACTTC,CARLPGDYEQYF
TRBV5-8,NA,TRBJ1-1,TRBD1,TGTGCCAGCAGCCTCGGACAGGGGTGGACTGAAGCTTTCTTT,CASSLGQGWTEAFF
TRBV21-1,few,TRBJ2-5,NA,TGTGCCAGCAGCAATAGGAGAAGGGGGCGAGAGACCCAGTACTTC,CASSNRRRGRETQYF
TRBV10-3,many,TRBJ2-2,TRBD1,TGTGCCATCAGTGAATGGGGACAGGGCGCGGGGAACACCGGGGAGCTGTTTTTT,CAISEWGQGAGNTGELFF